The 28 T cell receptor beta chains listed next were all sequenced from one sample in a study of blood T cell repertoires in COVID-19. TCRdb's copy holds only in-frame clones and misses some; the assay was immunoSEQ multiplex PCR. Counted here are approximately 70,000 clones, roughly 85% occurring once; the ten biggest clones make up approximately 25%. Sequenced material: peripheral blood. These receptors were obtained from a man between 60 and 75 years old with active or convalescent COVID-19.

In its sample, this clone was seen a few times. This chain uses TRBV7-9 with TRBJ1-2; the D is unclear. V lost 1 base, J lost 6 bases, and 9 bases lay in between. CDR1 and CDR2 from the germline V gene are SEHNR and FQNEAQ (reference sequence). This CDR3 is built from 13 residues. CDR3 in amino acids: CASSLVYRDGYTF. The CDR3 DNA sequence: TGTGCCAGCAGCTTAGTTTACAGAGATGGCTACACCTTC.

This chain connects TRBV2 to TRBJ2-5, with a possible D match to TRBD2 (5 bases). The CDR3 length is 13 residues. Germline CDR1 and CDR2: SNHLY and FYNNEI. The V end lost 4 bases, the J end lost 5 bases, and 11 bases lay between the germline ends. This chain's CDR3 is CASSVGGRETQYF. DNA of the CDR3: TGTGCCAGCAGTGTTGGAGGAAGGGAGACCCAGTACTTC.

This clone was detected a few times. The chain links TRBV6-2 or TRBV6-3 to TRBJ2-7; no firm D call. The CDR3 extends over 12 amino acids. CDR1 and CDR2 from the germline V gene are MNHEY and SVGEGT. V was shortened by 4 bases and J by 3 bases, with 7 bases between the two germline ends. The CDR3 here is CASSLRDYEQYF. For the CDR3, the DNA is TGTGCCAGCAGTTTACGAGACTACGAGCAGTACTTC.

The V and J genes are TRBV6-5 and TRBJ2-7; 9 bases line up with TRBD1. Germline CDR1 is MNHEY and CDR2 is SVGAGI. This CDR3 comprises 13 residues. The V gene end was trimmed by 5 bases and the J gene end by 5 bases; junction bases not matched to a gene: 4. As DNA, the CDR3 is TGTGCCAGCAGTACCGGGACAGGGAACGAGCAGTACTTC. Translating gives CASSTGTGNEQYF.

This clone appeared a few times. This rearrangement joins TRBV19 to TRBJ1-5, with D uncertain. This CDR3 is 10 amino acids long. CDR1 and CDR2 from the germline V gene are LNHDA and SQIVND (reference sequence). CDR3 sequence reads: CMQANQPQHF. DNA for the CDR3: TGTATGCAGGCGAATCAGCCCCAGCATTTT.

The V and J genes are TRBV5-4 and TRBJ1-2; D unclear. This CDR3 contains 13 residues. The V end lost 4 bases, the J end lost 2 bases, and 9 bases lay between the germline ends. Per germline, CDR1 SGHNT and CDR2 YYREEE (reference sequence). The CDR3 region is CASSPPENYGYTF. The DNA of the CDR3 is TGTGCCAGCAGCCCCCCAGAAAACTATGGCTACACCTTC.

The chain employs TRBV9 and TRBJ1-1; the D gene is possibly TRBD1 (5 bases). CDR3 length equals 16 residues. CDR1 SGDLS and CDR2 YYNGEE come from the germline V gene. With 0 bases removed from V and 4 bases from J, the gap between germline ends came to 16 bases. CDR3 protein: CASSVGDRGMGTEAFF. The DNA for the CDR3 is TGTGCCAGCAGCGTAGGAGATCGGGGGATGGGCACTGAAGCTTTCTTT.

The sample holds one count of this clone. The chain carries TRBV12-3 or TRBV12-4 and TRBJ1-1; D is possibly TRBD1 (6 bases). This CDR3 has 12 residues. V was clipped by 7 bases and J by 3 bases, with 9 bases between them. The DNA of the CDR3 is TGTGCCAGCAAATACAGGGACACTGAAGCTTTCTTT. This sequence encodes CASKYRDTEAFF.

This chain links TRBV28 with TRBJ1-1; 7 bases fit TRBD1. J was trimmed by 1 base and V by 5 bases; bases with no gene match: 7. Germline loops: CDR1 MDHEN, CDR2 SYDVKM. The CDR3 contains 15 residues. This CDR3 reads CASSRFWTGNTEAFF. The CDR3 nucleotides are TGTGCCAGCAGTCGCTTTTGGACAGGGAACACTGAAGCTTTCTTT.

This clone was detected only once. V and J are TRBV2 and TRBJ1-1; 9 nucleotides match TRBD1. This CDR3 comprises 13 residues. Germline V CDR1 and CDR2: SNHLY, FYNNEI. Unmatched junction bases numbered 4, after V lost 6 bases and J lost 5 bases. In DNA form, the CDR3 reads TGTGCCAGCAGCCGGACAGGGGTGACTGAAGCTTTCTTT. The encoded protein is CASSRTGVTEAFF.

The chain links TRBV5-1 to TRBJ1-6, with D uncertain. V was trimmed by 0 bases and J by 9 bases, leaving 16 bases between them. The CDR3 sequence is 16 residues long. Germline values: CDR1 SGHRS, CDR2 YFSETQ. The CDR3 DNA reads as TGCGCCAGCAGCTTGGCCGAGTTCGGAGGAATTTCACCCCTCCACTTT. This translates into CASSLAEFGGISPLHF.

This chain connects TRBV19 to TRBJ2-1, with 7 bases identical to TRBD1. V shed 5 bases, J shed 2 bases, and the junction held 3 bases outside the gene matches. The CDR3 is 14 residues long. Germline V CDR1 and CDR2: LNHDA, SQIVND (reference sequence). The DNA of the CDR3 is TGTGCCAGTAGTGTCGGGACAGCCTACAATGAGCAGTTCTTC. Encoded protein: CASSVGTAYNEQFF.

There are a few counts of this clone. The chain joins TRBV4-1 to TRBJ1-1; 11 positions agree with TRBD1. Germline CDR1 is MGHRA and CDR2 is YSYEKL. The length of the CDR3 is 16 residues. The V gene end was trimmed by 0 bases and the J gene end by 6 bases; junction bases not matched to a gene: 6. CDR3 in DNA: TGCGCCAGCAGCCAAGATTTTGGACAGGGGGCCTCTGAAGCTTTCTTT. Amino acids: CASSQDFGQGASEAFF.

The CDR3 bases are TGCGCCAGCGCAGGGGGCGAGGGAAACATTCAGTACTTC. Its protein is CASAGGEGNIQYF. This chain joins TRBV5-1 and TRBJ2-4; TRBD1 agrees at 8 bases. CDR3 size: 13 residues. Germline V CDR1 and CDR2: SGHRS, YFSETQ. J was trimmed by 6 bases and V by 7 bases; bases with no gene match: 6.

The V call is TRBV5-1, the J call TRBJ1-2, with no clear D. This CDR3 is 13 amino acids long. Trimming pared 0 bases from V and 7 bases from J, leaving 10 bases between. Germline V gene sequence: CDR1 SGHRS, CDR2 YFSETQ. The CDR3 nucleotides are TGCGCCAGCAGCTTGGCCGAACTTATTGGCTACACCTTC. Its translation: CASSLAELIGYTF.

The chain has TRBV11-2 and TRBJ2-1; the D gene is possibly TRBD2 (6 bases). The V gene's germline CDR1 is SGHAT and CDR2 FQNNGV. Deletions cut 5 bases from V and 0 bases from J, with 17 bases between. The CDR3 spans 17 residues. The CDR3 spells CASSPEGLRSSYNEQFF. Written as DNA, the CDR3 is TGTGCCAGCAGCCCAGAGGGACTCAGGAGCTCCTACAATGAGCAGTTCTTC. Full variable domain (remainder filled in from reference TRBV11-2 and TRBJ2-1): EAGVAQSPRYKIIEKRQSVAFWCNPISGHATLYWYQQILGQGPKLLIQFQNNGVVDDSQLPKDRFSAERLKGVDSTLKIQPAKLEDSAVYLCASSPEGLRSSYNEQFFGPGTRLTVL.

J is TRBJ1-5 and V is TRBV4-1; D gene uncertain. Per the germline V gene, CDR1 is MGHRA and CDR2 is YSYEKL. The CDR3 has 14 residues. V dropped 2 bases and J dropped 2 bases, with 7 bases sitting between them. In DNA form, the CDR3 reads TGCGCCAGCAGCCAATCTATAGGCAATCAGCCCCAGCATTTT. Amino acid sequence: CASSQSIGNQPQHF.

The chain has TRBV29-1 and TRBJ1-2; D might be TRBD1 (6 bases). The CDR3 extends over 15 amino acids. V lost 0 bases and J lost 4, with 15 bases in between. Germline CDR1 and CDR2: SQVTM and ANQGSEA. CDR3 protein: CSVEEGGTGSYGYTF. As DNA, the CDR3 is TGCAGCGTTGAAGAAGGGGGAACTGGGTCCTATGGCTACACCTTC. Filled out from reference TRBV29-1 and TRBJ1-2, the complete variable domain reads SAVISQKPSRDICQRGTSLTIQCQVDSQVTMMFWYRQQPGQSLTLIATANQGSEATYESGFVIDKFPISRPNLTFSTLTVSNMSPEDSSIYLCSVEEGGTGSYGYTFGSGTRLTVV.

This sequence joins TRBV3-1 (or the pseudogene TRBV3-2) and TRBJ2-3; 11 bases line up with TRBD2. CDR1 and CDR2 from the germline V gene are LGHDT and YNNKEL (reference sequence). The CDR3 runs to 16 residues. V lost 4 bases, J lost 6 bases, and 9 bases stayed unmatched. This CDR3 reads CASSPLSGGAEDTQYF. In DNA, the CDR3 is TGTGCCAGCAGCCCCCTTAGCGGGGGGGCCGAGGATACGCAGTATTTT.

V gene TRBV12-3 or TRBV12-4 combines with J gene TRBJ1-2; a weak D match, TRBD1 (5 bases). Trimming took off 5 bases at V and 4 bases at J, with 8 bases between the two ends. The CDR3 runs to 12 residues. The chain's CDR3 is CASSKTVYGYTF. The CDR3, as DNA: TGTGCCAGCAGTAAGACAGTCTATGGCTACACCTTC.

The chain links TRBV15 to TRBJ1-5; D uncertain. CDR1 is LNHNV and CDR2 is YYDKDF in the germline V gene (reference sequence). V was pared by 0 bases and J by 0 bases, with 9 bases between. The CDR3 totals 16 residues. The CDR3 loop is CATSRDTRYSNQPQHF. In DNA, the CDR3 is TGTGCCACCAGCAGAGATACTAGGTATAGCAATCAGCCCCAGCATTTT.

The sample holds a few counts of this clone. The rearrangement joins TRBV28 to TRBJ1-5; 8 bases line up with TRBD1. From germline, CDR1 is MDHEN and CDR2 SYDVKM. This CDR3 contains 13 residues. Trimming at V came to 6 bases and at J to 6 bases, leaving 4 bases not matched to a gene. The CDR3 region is CASRRQGSQPQHF. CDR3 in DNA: TGTGCCAGCAGGCGACAGGGGAGTCAGCCCCAGCATTTT.

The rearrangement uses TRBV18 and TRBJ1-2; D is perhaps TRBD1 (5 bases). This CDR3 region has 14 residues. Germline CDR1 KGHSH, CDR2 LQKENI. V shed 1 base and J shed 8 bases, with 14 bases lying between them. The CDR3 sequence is CASSPREGLEGYTF. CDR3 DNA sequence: TGTGCCAGCTCACCACGGGAGGGGCTTGAAGGCTACACCTTC. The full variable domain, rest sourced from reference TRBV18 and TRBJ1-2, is NAGVMQNPRHLVRRRGQEARLRCSPMKGHSHVYWYRQLPEEGLKFMVYLQKENIIDESGMPKERFSAEFPKEGPSILRIQQVVRGDSAAYFCASSPREGLEGYTFGSGTRLTVV.

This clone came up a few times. The DNA for the CDR3 is TGTGCCAGCAGTCGGGATTGGGGCACTGAAGCTTTCTTT. This sequence encodes CASSRDWGTEAFF. The chain joins TRBV2 to TRBJ1-1, with D unresolved. The CDR3 runs to 13 residues. The V end lost 5 bases, the J end lost 4 bases, and 11 bases lay between the germline ends. Looked up from germline, CDR1 is SNHLY and CDR2 is FYNNEI.

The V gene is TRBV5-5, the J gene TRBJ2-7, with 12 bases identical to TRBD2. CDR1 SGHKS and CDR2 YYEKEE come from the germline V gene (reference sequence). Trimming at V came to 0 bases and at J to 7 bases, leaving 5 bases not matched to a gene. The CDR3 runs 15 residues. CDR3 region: CASSLGTSGGREQYF. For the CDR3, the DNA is TGTGCCAGCAGCTTGGGAACTAGCGGGGGGCGGGAGCAGTACTTC.

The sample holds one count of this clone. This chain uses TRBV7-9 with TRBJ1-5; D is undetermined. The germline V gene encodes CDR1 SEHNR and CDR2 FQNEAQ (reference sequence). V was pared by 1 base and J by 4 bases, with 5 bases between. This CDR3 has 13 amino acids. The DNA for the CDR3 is TGTGCCAGCAGCTTAGATCTTAATCAGCCCCAGCATTTT. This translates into CASSLDLNQPQHF. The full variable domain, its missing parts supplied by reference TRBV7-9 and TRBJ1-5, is DTGVSQNPRHKITKRGQNVTFRCDPISEHNRLYWYRQTLGQGPEFLTYFQNEAQLEKSRLLSDRFSAERPKGSFSTLEIQRTEQGDSAMYLCASSLDLNQPQHFGDGTRLSIL.

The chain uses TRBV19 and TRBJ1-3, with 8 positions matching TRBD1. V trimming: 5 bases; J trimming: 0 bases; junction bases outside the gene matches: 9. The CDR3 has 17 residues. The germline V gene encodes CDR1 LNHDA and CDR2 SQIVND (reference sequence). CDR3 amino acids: CASSPRTGPISGNTIYF. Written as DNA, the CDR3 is TGTGCCAGTAGTCCTCGGACAGGGCCAATCTCTGGAAACACCATATATTTT.

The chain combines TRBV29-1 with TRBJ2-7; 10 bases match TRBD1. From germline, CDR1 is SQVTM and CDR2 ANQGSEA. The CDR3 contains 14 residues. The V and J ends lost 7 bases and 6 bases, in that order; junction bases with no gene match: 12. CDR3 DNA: TGCAGCGCCTTAGGCGGGACAGGGGTGATCGAGCAGTACTTC. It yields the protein CSALGGTGVIEQYF.